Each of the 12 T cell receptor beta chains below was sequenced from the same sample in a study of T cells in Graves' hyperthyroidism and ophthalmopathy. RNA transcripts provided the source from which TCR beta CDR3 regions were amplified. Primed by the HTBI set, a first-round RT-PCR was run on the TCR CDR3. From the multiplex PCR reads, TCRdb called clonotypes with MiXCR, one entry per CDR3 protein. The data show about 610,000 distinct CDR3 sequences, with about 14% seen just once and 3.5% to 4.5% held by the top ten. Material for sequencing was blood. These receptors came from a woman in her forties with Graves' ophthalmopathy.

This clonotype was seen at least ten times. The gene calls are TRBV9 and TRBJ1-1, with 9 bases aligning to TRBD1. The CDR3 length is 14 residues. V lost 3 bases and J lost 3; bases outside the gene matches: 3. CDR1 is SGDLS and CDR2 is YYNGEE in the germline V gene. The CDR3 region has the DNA TGTGCCAGCAGCGGGGACAGGGAATACACTGAAGCTTTCTTT. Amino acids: CASSGDREYTEAFF.

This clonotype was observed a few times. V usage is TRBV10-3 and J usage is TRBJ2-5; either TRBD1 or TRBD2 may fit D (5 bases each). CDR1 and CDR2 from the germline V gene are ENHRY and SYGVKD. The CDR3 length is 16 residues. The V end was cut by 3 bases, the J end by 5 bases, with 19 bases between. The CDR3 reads CAISDPRGPWGETQYF. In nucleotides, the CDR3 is TGTGCCATCAGTGATCCACGGGGACCCTGGGGGGAGACCCAGTACTTC.

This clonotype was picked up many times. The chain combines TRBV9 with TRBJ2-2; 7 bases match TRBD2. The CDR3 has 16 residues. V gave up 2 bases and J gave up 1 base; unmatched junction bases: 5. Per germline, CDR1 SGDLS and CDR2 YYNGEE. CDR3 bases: TGTGCCAGCAGCGTCCAGAGCGGGAAGAACACCGGGGAGCTGTTTTTT. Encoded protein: CASSVQSGKNTGELFF.

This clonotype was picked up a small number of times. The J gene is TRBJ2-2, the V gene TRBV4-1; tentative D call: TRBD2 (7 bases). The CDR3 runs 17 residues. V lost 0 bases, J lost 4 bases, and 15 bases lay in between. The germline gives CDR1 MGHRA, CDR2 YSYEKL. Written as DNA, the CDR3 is TGCGCCAGCAGCCAAGATCCTGCGGGGGCGCGCACCGGGGAGCTGTTTTTT. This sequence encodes CASSQDPAGARTGELFF.

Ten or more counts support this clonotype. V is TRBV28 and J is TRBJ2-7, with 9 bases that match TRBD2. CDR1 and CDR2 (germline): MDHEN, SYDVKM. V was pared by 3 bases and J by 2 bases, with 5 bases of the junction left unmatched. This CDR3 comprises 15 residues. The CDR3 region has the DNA TGTGCCAGCAGTTTGGGACTAGCCTACCCCTACGAGCAGTACTTC. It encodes CASSLGLAYPYEQYF.

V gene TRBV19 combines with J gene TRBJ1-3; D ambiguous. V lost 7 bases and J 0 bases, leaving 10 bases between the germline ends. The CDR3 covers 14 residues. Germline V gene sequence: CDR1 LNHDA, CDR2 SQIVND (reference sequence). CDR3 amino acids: CASKPLDSGNTIYF. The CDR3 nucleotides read TGTGCCAGTAAGCCCTTAGACTCTGGAAACACCATATATTTT. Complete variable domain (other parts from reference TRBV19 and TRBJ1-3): DGGITQSPKYLFRKEGQNVTLSCEQNLNHDAMYWYRQDPGQGLRLIYYSQIVNDFQKGDIAEGYSVSREKKESFPLTVTSAQKNPTAFYLCASKPLDSGNTIYFGEGSWLTVV.

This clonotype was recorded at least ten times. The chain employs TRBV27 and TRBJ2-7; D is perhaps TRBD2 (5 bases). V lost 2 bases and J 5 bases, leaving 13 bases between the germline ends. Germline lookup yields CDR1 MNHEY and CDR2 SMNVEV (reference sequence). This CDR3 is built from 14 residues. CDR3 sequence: CASSLSGINDEQYF. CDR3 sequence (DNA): TGTGCCAGCAGTTTAAGCGGAATAAACGACGAGCAGTACTTC.

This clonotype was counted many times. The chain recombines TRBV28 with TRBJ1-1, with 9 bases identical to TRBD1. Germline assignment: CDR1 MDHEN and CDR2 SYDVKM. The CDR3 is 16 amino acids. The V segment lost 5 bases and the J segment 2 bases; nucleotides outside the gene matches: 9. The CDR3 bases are TGTGCCAGCAGTCCCGGGACAGGGCTATTAAACACTGAAGCTTTCTTT. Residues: CASSPGTGLLNTEAFF.

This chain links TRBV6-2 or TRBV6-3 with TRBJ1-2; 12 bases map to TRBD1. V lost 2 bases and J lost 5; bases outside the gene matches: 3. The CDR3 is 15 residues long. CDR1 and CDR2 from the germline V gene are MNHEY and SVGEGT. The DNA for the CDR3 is TGTGCCAGCAGTTACCAGGGACAGGGGGCGTATGGCTACACCTTC. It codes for CASSYQGQGAYGYTF.

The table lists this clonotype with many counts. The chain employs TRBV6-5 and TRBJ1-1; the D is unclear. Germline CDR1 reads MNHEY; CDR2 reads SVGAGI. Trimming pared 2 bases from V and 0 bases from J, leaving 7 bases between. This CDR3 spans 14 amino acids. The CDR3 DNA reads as TGTGCCAGCAGTTACACGGTGGTGAACACTGAAGCTTTCTTT. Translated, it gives CASSYTVVNTEAFF.

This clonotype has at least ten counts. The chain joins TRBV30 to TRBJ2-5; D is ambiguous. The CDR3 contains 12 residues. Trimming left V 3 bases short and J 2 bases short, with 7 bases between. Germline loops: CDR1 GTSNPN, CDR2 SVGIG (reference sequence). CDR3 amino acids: CAWSLGQETQYF. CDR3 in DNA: TGTGCCTGGAGCCTAGGTCAAGAGACCCAGTACTTC.

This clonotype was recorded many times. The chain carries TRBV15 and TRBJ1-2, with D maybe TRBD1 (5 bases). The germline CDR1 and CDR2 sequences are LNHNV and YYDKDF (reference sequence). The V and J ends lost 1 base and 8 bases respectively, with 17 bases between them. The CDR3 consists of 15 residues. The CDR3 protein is CATSRGGTLFRGYTF. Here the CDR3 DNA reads TGTGCCACCAGCAGAGGCGGGACCCTATTCAGGGGCTACACCTTC.